What follows is one TCR beta chain and its context. Its antigen is not known. TCRdb's copy holds only in-frame clones and misses some; the assay was immunoSEQ multiplex PCR. The sample carries approximately 43,000 clones, 86% recorded once. This specimen comes from a study of PD-1 blockade in classical Hodgkin lymphoma. Study results and limitations: Underlying causes for the observed repertoire differences were not defined, possibly disease activity or prior therapy.

All patients relapsed after autologous stem cell transplantation, and brentuximab vedotin exposure varied. This specimen was peripheral blood mononuclear cells (PBMCs), taken before the second cycle of nivolumab. The clonotype originates from a human donor with classical Hodgkin lymphoma.

CDR3 coding DNA: TGTGCCAGCAGTTACGGGCAGTCCCAAGAGACCCAGTACTTC. This gives the protein CASSYGQSQETQYF. V gene TRBV6-5 combines with J gene TRBJ2-5, with no clear D. The CDR3 loop spans 14 amino acids. V was trimmed by 2 bases and J by 1 base, leaving 8 bases between them. Germline CDR1 and CDR2: MNHEY and SVGAGI.